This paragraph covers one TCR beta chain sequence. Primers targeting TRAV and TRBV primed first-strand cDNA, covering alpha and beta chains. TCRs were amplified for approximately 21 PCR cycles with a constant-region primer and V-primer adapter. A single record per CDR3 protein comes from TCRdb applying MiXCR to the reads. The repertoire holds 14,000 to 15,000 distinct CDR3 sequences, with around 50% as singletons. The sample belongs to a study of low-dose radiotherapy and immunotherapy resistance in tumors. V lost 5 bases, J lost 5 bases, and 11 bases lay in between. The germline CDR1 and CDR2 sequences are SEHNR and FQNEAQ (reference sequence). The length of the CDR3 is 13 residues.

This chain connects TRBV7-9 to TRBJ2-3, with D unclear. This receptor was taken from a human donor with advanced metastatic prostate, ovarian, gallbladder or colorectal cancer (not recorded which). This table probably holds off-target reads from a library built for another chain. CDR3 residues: CASSHSTKDTQYF. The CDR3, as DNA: TGTGCCAGCAGCCATAGCACGAAAGATACGCAGTATTTT.